The clone carrying this TCR beta chain appeared many times. This specimen comes from a study of blood T cells in healthy people across ages. The use of a sample-barcoded 5' primer and a J-beta primer mix characterized a second PCR of roughly 6 to 11 cycles. In TCRdb, the 5' RACE reads were re-called with MiXCR into one record per CDR3 protein. There are hundreds of thousands of distinct CDR3 sequences in the sample; about 21% occur only once, and roughly 3.6% lies in the top ten. V trimming: 1 base; J trimming: 2 bases; junction bases outside the gene matches: 7. Germline assignment: CDR1 DFQATT and CDR2 SNEGSKA (reference sequence). The CDR3 length is 16 residues.

The rearrangement links TRBV20-1 to TRBJ2-7; 11 bases line up with TRBD2. The material sequenced was blood. This TCR was recovered from a man between 65 and 80 years old in good health. CDR3 nucleotides: TGCAGTGCTAGAGGGGAACTAGCGGGAGCCCCCTACGAGCAGTACTTC. Protein sequence: CSARGELAGAPYEQYF.